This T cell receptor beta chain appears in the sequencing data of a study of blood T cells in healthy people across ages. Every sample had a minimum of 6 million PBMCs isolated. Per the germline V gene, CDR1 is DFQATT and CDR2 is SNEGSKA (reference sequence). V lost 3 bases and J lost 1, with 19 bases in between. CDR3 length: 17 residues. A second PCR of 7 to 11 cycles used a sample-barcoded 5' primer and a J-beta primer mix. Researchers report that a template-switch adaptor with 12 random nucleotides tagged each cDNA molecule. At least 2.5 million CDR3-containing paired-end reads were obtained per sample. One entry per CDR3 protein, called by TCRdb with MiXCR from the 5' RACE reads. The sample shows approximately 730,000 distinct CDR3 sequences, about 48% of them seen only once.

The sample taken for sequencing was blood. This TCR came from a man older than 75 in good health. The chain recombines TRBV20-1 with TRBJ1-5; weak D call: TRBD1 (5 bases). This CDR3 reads CSASEVQGRESNQPQHF. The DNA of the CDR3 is TGCAGTGCTAGTGAGGTCCAAGGCAGGGAGAGCAATCAGCCCCAGCATTTT.